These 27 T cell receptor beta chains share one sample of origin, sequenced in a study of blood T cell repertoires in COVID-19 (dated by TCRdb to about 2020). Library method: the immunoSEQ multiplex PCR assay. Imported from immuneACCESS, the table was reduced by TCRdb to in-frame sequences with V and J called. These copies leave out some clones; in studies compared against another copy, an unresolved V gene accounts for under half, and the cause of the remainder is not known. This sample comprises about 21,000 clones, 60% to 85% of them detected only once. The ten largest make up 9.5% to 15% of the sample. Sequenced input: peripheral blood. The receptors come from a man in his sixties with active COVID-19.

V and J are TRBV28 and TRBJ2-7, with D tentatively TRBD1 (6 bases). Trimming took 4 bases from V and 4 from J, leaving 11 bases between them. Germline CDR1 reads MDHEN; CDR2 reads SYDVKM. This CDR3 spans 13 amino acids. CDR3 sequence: CASSWGRKYEQYF. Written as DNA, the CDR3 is TGTGCCAGCAGTTGGGGGCGGAAATACGAGCAGTACTTC.

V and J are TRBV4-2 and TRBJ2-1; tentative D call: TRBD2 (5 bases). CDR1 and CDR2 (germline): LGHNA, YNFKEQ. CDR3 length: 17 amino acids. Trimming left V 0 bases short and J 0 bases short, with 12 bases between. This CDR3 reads CASSQDPVASSYNEQFF. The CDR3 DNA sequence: TGTGCCAGCAGCCAAGATCCGGTAGCGAGCTCCTACAATGAGCAGTTCTTC.

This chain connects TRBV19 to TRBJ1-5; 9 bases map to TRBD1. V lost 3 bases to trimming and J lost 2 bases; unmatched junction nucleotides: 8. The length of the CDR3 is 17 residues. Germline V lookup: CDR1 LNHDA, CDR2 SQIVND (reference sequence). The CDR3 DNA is TGTGCCAGTAGTATTGGGACAGGGAATCGACGCAATCAGCCCCAGCATTTT. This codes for CASSIGTGNRRNQPQHF.

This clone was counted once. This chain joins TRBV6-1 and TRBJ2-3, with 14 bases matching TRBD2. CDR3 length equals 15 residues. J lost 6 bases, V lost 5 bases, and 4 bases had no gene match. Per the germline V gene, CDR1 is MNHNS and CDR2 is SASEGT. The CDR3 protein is CASSSWTSGRDTQYF. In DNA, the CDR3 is TGTGCCAGCAGTTCTTGGACTAGCGGGAGGGATACGCAGTATTTT.

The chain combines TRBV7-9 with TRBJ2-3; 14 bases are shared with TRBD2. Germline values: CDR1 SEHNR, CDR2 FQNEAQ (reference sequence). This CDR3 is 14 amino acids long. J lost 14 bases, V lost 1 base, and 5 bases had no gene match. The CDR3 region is CASSLGLAGGVSYF. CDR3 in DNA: TGTGCCAGCAGCTTAGGACTAGCGGGAGGGGTGTCGTATTTT.

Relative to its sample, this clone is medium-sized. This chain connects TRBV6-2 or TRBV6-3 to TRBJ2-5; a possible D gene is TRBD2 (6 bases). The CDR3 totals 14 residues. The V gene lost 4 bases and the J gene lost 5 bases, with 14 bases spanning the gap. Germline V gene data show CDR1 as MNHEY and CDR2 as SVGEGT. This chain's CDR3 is CASSSFFGSETQYF. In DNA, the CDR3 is TGTGCCAGCAGTTCCTTCTTCGGGAGTGAGACCCAGTACTTC.

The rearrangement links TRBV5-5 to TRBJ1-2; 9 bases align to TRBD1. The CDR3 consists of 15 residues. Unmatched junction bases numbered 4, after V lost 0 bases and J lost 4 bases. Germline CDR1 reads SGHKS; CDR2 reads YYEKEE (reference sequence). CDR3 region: CASSLGDRVVYGYTF. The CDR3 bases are TGTGCCAGCAGCTTGGGGGACAGGGTCGTCTATGGCTACACCTTC.

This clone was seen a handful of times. CDR3 sequence reads: CASSEAERGVRDTQYF. The CDR3 DNA reads TGTGCCAGCAGTGAAGCGGAGCGGGGAGTCAGGGATACGCAGTATTTT. This chain uses TRBV6-1 with TRBJ2-3, with 7 bases lining up with TRBD2. The CDR3 spans 16 residues. Looked up from germline, CDR1 is MNHNS and CDR2 is SASEGT. V was clipped by 0 bases and J by 6 bases; unmatched bases: 9.

CDR3 in amino acids: CASSPGLAGGETQYF. Here the CDR3 DNA reads TGTGCCAGCAGCCCGGGACTAGCGGGAGGGGAGACCCAGTACTTC. The chain combines TRBV5-4 with TRBJ2-5; 16 bases align to TRBD2. Trimming cost V 4 bases and J 5 bases; bases outside gene matches: 2. The CDR3 extends over 15 amino acids. CDR1 is SGHNT and CDR2 is YYREEE in the germline V gene (reference sequence). Supplemented by reference TRBV5-4 and TRBJ2-5, the full variable domain reads ETGVTQSPTHLIKTRGQQVTLRCSSQSGHNTVSWYQQALGQGPQFIFQYYREEENGRGNFPPRFSGLQFPNYSSELNVNALELDDSALYLCASSPGLAGGETQYFGPGTRLLVL.

This CDR3 reads CATSDYLQETQYF. CDR3 nucleotide sequence: TGTGCCACCAGTGATTATCTGCAAGAGACCCAGTACTTC. This chain connects TRBV24-1 to TRBJ2-5; the D is unclear. The CDR3 runs 13 residues. The V end was cut by 2 bases, the J end by 2 bases, with 5 bases between. CDR1 and CDR2 (germline): KGHDR, SFDVKD.

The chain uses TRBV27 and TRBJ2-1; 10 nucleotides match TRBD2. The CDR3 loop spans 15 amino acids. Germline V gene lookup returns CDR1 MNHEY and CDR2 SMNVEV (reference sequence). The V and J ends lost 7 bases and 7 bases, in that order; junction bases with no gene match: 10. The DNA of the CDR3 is TGTGCCAGCACCGATGGGCCTAGCGGGAGTAATGAGCAGTTCTTC. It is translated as CASTDGPSGSNEQFF.

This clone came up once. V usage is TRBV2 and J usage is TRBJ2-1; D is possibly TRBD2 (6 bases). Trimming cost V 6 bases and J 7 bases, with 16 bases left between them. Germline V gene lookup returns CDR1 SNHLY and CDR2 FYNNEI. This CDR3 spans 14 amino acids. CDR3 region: CASRDYRTGNEQFF. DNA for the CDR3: TGTGCCAGCAGGGACTACCGGACCGGGAATGAGCAGTTCTTC.

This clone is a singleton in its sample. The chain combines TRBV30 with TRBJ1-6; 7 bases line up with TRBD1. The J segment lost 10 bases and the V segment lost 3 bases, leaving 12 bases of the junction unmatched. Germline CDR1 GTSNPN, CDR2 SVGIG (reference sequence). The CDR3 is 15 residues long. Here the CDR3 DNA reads TGTGCCTGGAGACCTGAGGGGGCACCGGCCTCACCCCTCCACTTT. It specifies CAWRPEGAPASPLHF.

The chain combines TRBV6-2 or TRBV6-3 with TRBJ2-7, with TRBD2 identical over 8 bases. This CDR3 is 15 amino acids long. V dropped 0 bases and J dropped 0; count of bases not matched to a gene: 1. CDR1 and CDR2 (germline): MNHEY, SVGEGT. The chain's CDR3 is CASSYSGTSSYEQYF. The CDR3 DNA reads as TGTGCCAGCAGTTACTCCGGGACTAGCTCCTACGAGCAGTACTTC.

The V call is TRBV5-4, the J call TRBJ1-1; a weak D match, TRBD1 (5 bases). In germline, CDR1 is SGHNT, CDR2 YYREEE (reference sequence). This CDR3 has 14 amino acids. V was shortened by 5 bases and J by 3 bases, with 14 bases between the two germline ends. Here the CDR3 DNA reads TGTGCCAGCAGAATTCAGGGTAGGGACACTGAAGCTTTCTTT. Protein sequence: CASRIQGRDTEAFF.

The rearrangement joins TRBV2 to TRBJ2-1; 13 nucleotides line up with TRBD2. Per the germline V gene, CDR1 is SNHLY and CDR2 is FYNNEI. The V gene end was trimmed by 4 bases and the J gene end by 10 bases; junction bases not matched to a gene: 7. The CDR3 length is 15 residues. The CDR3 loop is CASSGDGLAGEEQFF. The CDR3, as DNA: TGTGCCAGCAGTGGCGACGGACTAGCGGGAGAGGAGCAGTTCTTC.

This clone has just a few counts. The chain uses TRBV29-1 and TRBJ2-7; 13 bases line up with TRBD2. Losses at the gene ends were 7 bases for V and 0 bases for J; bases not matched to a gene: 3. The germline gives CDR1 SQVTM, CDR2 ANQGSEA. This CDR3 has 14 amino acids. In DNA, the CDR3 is TGCAGCGCACGGACTAGCGGGAGCTCCTACGAGCAGTACTTC. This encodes CSARTSGSSYEQYF.

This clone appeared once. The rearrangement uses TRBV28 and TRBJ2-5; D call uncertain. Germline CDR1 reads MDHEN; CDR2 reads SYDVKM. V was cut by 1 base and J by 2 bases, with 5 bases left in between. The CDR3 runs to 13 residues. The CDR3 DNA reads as TGTGCCAGCAGTTTATTCGGTCAAGAGACCCAGTACTTC. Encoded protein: CASSLFGQETQYF.

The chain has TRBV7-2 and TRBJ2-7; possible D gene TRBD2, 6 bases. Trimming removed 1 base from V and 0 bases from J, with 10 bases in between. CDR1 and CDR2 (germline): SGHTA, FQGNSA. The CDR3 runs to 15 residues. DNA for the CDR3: TGTGCCAGCAGCTTAGAAGGAGGGATCTCCTACGAGCAGTACTTC. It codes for CASSLEGGISYEQYF.

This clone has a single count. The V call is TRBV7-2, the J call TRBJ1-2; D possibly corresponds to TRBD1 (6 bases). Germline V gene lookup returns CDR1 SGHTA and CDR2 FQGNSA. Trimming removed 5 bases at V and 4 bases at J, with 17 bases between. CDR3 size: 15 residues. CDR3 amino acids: CASSTARTASYGYTF. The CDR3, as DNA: TGTGCCAGCAGCACCGCCCGGACAGCCTCCTATGGCTACACCTTC.

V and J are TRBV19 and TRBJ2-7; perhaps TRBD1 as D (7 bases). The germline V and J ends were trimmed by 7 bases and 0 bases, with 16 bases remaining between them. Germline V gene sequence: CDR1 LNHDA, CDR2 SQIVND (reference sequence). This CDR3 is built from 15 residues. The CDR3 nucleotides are TGTGCCAGTAAGCAGCGCAGGGGGGCCTCCTACGAGCAGTACTTC. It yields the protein CASKQRRGASYEQYF.

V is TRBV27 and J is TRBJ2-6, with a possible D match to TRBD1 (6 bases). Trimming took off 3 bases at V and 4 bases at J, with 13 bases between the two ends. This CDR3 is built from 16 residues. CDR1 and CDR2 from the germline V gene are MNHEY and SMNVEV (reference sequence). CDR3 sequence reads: CASSLHTGSGANVLTF. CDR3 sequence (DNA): TGTGCCAGCAGTTTGCATACAGGGTCCGGGGCCAACGTCCTGACTTTC.

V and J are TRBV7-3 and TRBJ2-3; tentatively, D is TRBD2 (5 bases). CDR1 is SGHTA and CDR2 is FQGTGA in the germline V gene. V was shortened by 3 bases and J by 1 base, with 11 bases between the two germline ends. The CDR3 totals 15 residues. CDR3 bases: TGTGCCAGCAGCTTTACGGGGAGAGGCACAGATACGCAGTATTTT. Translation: CASSFTGRGTDTQYF.

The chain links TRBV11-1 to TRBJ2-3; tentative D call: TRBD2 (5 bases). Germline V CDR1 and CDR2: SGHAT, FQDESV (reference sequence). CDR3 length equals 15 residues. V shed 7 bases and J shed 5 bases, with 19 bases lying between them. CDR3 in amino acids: CASKVSPSLLDTQYF. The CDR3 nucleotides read TGTGCCAGCAAGGTTTCCCCTAGCCTCCTAGATACGCAGTATTTT.

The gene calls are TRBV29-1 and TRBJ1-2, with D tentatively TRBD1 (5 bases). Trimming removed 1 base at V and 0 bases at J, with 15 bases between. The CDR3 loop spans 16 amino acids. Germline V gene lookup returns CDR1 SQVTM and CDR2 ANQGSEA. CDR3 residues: CSVEVGAGGANYGYTF. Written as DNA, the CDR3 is TGCAGCGTTGAAGTTGGGGCAGGAGGGGCTAACTATGGCTACACCTTC.

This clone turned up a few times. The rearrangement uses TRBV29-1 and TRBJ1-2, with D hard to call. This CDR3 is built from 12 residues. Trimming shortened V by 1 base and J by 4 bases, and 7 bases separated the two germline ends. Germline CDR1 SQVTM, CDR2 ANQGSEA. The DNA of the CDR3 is TGCAGCGTTGAAGGTCTAAGCTATGGCTACACCTTC. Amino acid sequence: CSVEGLSYGYTF.

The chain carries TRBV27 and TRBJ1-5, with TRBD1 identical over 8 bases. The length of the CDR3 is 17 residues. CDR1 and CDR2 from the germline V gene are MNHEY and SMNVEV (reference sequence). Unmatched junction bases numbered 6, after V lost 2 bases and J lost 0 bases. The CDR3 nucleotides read TGTGCCAGCAGTTTAGGGACAGGCACCTATAGCAATCAGCCCCAGCATTTT. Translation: CASSLGTGTYSNQPQHF.